This T cell receptor beta chain was retrieved from a study of CD8 T cells in ankylosing spondylitis. Germline CDR1 is MNHEY and CDR2 is SVGAGI. The V end was cut by 0 bases, the J end by 8 bases, with 14 bases between. This CDR3 comprises 16 residues. Study-level points and caveats: Roughly eight highly homologous variants formed a TCR beta motif that appeared characteristic of ankylosing spondylitis blood. Disease-associated clones were CD8+ and fairly uncommon in peripheral blood.

Each TCR beta library was made by quantitative 5'-RACE that incorporated molecular barcodes. Using its own MiXCR run on the 5' RACE reads, TCRdb lists one record per CDR3 protein. There are 750,000 to 850,000 distinct CDR3 sequences in the sample; roughly 12% occur only once, and 0.51% lies in the top ten. This clonotype was seen ten or more times. Antigen unknown. The chain combines TRBV6-5 with TRBJ1-6; a possible D gene is TRBD1 (5 bases). The sequencing sample was made of blood, either unsorted or a sorted T cell fraction (not recorded which). The clonotype originates from a male donor with ankylosing spondylitis. In DNA, the CDR3 is TGTGCCAGCAGTTACTCGATCGGGGGTTCCGATTCACCCCTCCACTTT. This gives the protein CASSYSIGGSDSPLHF.